This T cell receptor (beta chain) was retrieved from a study of blood T cell repertoires in COVID-19. Study details: In each case, the material was cDNA or gDNA derived from T cells, B-cell-depleted T cells, or PBMCs.

CDR1 and CDR2 from the germline V gene are MGHRA and YSYEKL. There are 17 residues in the CDR3. V dropped 2 bases and J dropped 4; count of bases not matched to a gene: 8. Measured with immunoSEQ multiplex PCR; TCRdb has only the in-frame clones, and not every one. Altogether about 320,000 clones are present, roughly nine tenths being singletons, with the ten largest covering nearly 6.5%. The sample comprised peripheral blood. The receptor was derived from a man aged 18 to 30 who had recovered from COVID-19. The rearrangement links TRBV4-1 to TRBJ2-5; 12 nucleotides line up with TRBD2. In nucleotides, the CDR3 is TGCGCCAGCAGCCAACCCGGGACTAGCGGGCGGGGAGAGACCCAGTACTTC. It specifies CASSQPGTSGRGETQYF.